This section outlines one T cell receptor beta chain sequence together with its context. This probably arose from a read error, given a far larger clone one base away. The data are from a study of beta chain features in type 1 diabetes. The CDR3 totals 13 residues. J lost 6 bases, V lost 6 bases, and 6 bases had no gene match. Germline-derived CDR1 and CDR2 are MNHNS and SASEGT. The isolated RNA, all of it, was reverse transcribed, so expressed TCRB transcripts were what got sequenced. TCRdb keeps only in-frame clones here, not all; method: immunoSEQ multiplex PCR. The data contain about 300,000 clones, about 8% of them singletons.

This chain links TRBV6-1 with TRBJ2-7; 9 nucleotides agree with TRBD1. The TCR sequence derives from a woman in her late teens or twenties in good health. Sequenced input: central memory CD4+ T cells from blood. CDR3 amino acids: CASRPQGASEQYF. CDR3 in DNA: TGTGCCAGCAGACCACAGGGGGCGAGCGAGCAGTACTTC.